A selection of T cell receptor beta chains follows, all from one sample in a study of CD8 T cells in ankylosing spondylitis. TCRdb recomputed calls from the 5' RACE reads with MiXCR, one row per CDR3 protein. The table records some 450,000 distinct CDR3 sequences, roughly 15% of them present only once. Material: blood, either unsorted or a sorted T cell fraction (not recorded which). The receptors were gathered from a male donor with ankylosing spondylitis. CDR3s include the opening cysteine and the closing phenylalanine or tryptophan. A D gene is named only where the DNA matches it firmly. Size is omitted from some rows. Given values are once, few, many or a class for expanded clones.

TRBJ1-1,TRBV13,NA,NA,TGTGCCAGCAGCTTAGCTAGAGTCACTGAAGCTTTCTTT,CASSLARVTEAFF
TRBJ2-3,TRBV10-3,TRBD2,NA,TGTGCCATCAGGGGGACTAGGAACACAGATACGCAGTATTTT,CAIRGTRNTDTQYF
TRBJ2-3,TRBV20-1,TRBD2,few,TGCAGTGCCGAACTAGCGGGGTCCGAATCGCAGTATTTT,CSAELAGSESQYF
TRBJ2-3,TRBV11-3,TRBD1,few,TGTGCCAGCAGCACTGACAGGGTGCGGGCGCAGTATTTT,CASSTDRVRAQYF
TRBJ1-5,TRBV2,NA,NA,TGTGCCAGCAGGGGGCAGGACAATCAGCCCCAGCATTTT,CASRGQDNQPQHF
TRBJ1-5,TRBV30,TRBD1,NA,TGTGCCTGGGCTGCTCGGACAGGTACATGGCCCCAGCATTTT,CAWAARTGTWPQHF
TRBJ2-3,TRBV4-2,TRBD1,few,TGTGCCAGCAGCCAAAGACAGGGGATCACAGATACGCAGTATTTT,CASSQRQGITDTQYF
TRBJ2-5,TRBV20-1,NA,NA,TGCAGTGCTAATAACGGGGAGACCCAGTACTTC,CSANNGETQYF
TRBJ2-7,TRBV20-1,NA,NA,TGCAGTGCTAGAGGTACAGGGTTAGCCTACGAGCAGTACTTC,CSARGTGLAYEQYF
TRBJ1-5,TRBV6-1,NA,NA,TGTGCCAGCACATACAAGGATAGCAATCAGCCCCAGCATTTT,CASTYKDSNQPQHF
TRBJ1-5,TRBV6-5,TRBD1,NA,TGTGCCAGCAGTCAGTCGACCGGGACAGGATTTTTGGCCCAGCATTTT,CASSQSTGTGFLAQHF
TRBJ2-1,TRBV11-1,TRBD2,few,TGTGCCAGCAGCCCAACGGGACAGCTGGGACTAGCGGGGGGGTACGGGTGGCAGTTCTTC,CASSPTGQLGLAGGYGWQFF
TRBJ2-7,TRBV5-8,TRBD2,NA,TGTGCCAGCAGCTTGCCCCTAGCGGGATGGTACGAGCAGTACTTC,CASSLPLAGWYEQYF
TRBJ2-7,TRBV5-1,TRBD2,few,TGCGCCAGCAGCTTGGGGCTAGCGGGAGTTGTCGAGCAGTACTTC,CASSLGLAGVVEQYF
TRBJ2-7,TRBV3-1,NA,NA,TGTGCCAGCAGTTTTACCGGCAACGGCCCCTACGAGCAGTACTTC,CASSFTGNGPYEQYF
TRBJ2-2,TRBV6-5,NA,NA,TGTGCCAGCAGTTACCCGTTGGCAATGGGAACCGGGGAGCTGTTTTTT,CASSYPLAMGTGELFF
TRBJ2-7,TRBV12-3/TRBV12-4,NA,many,TGTGCCAGCAGTTTATACTCGAGTGAGCAGTACTTC,CASSLYSSEQYF
TRBJ2-7,TRBV12-3/TRBV12-4,TRBD2,many,TGTGCCAGCAGACGACTAGCGGATTCCTACGAGCAGTACTTC,CASRRLADSYEQYF
TRBJ2-7,TRBV5-1,TRBD2,NA,TGCGCCAGCAGCAGGGGCTCTAGCGGGACCTACGAGCAGTACTTC,CASSRGSSGTYEQYF
TRBJ2-2,TRBV15,NA,NA,TGTGCCACCAGCAGAGAGGCCCAACAGGGCACCGGGGAGCTGTTTTTT,CATSREAQQGTGELFF
TRBJ1-1,TRBV29-1,NA,NA,TGCAGCGTTGCCCCCTTAGTGAACACTGAAGCTTTCTTT,CSVAPLVNTEAFF
TRBJ2-5,TRBV25-1,NA,NA,TGTGCCACTGGGGCGGAGAGGGTCCAAGAGACCCAGTACTTC,CATGAERVQETQYF
TRBJ2-1,TRBV5-1,NA,NA,TGCGCCAGCAGCTTTGATACGGCAGGCTACAATGAGCAGTTCTTC,CASSFDTAGYNEQFF
TRBJ2-7,TRBV7-2,TRBD2,NA,TGTGCCAGCAGCTTACAAGGACTAGCGGCCTACGAGCAGTACTTC,CASSLQGLAAYEQYF
TRBJ1-1,TRBV4-3,NA,NA,TGCGCCAGCAGCCAAGATCATCCGAGAAGGGCTTTCTTT,CASSQDHPRRAFF
TRBJ1-1,TRBV28,NA,few,TGTGCCAGCAGTTTAATTACGTTCAGCAGTGAAGCTTTCTTT,CASSLITFSSEAFF
TRBJ1-6,TRBV20-1,NA,few,TGCAGTGCTAGAACCGGACAGACAAATTCACCCCTCCACTTT,CSARTGQTNSPLHF
TRBJ2-5,TRBV20-1,TRBD1,NA,TGCAGTGCTTCCCTCCCGGGACAGGGAAGGGAAGAGACCCAGTACTTC,CSASLPGQGREETQYF